The 26 T cell receptor beta chains reported below all come from one sample, sequenced in a study of cytomegalovirus exposure and HLA in healthy donors. The PCR used 60 Vbeta and 13 Jbeta primers. Profiling relied on immunoSEQ multiplex PCR, and the TCRdb table lists in-frame clones only, not all of them. Of over 150,000 clones in the sample, 85% were seen once. The sample comprised PBMCs. All receptors come from a boy younger than 10 in good health and CMV-seronegative.

This chain links TRBV23-1 with TRBJ1-1; D is unclear. TRBV23-1 is reported as an ORF; its role is uncertain. The CDR3 is made up of 17 amino acids. With 2 bases removed from V and 0 bases from J, the gap between germline ends came to 16 bases. The CDR3, as DNA: TGCGCCAGCAGTCAACCCCCAAAGACAAGACTGAACACTGAAGCTTTCTTT. Translating gives CASSQPPKTRLNTEAFF.

The V gene is TRBV11-3, the J gene TRBJ2-5, with TRBD1 matching over 7 bases. Germline V gene data show CDR1 as SGHNT and CDR2 as YENEEA. The CDR3 has 15 residues. J lost 4 bases, V lost 2 bases, and 7 bases had no gene match. This CDR3 is CASSLSHRGRETQYF. The CDR3 DNA reads TGTGCCAGCAGCTTATCCCACAGGGGTAGAGAGACCCAGTACTTC.

This sequence joins TRBV27 and TRBJ1-2, with 11 nucleotides matching TRBD1. With V trimmed by 2 bases and J by 4 bases, 9 bases remained unmatched. Germline lookup yields CDR1 MNHEY and CDR2 SMNVEV (reference sequence). CDR3 size: 17 residues. In DNA, the CDR3 is TGTGCCAGCAGTTTAAAGGGCTCGGGACAGGGGGTCTATGGCTACACCTTC. Amino acid sequence: CASSLKGSGQGVYGYTF.

The chain joins TRBV27 to TRBJ2-5; the D gene is possibly TRBD2 (5 bases). The V gene lost 2 bases and the J gene lost 4 bases, with 14 bases spanning the gap. Germline values: CDR1 MNHEY, CDR2 SMNVEV (reference sequence). The CDR3 is made up of 15 amino acids. DNA for the CDR3: TGTGCCAGCAGTTTAATAGGGCTAGCCAGAGAGACCCAGTACTTC. It yields the protein CASSLIGLARETQYF.

V is TRBV30 and J is TRBJ1-2; TRBD1 aligns across 9 bases. The V gene end was trimmed by 1 base and the J gene end by 4 bases; junction bases not matched to a gene: 7. Germline CDR1 and CDR2: GTSNPN and SVGIG (reference sequence). The CDR3 length is 15 residues. The chain's CDR3 is CAWSGTGASTYGYTF. The CDR3 DNA reads TGTGCCTGGAGTGGGACAGGGGCAAGCACCTATGGCTACACCTTC.

The CDR3 sequence: CASSVPGACEQYF. The CDR3 bases are TGTGCCAGCAGCGTTCCGGGAGCTTGCGAGCAGTACTTC. V gene TRBV5-4 combines with J gene TRBJ2-7; perhaps TRBD2 as D (6 bases). Germline CDR1 is SGHNT and CDR2 is YYREEE (reference sequence). V lost 4 bases, J lost 6 bases, and 14 bases lay in between. The CDR3 totals 13 residues.

The rearrangement links TRBV18 to TRBJ2-5; perhaps TRBD2 as D (7 bases). The CDR3 is made up of 13 amino acids. With 5 bases removed from V and 4 bases from J, the gap between germline ends came to 11 bases. Germline V gene lookup returns CDR1 KGHSH and CDR2 LQKENI. The CDR3 loop is CASSWGGAETQYF. The DNA of the CDR3 is TGTGCCAGCTCATGGGGGGGCGCAGAGACCCAGTACTTC.

This clone was counted a few times. The same CDR3 can be traced to other DNA sequences in this sample. The chain carries TRBV9 and TRBJ2-1; no definite D call. This CDR3 has 16 amino acids. The V gene's germline CDR1 is SGDLS and CDR2 YYNGEE. The germline V and J ends were trimmed by 0 bases and 0 bases, with 10 bases remaining between them. In DNA form, the CDR3 reads TGTGCCAGCAGCGTAGGGAGCGCAAGCTCCTACAATGAGCAGTTCTTC. Its protein is CASSVGSASSYNEQFF.

The V and J genes are TRBV2 and TRBJ2-2, with 11 bases identical to TRBD1. The J segment lost 5 bases and the V segment lost 7 bases, leaving 3 bases of the junction unmatched. This CDR3 is 14 amino acids long. The germline gives CDR1 SNHLY, CDR2 FYNNEI. The CDR3 here is CASTGTGGTGELFF. The CDR3 DNA follows: TGTGCCAGCACCGGGACAGGGGGGACCGGGGAGCTGTTTTTT.

The chain couples TRBV30 to TRBJ2-5, with TRBD1 matching 10 bases. Germline V CDR1 and CDR2: GTSNPN, SVGIG (reference sequence). V lost 1 base to trimming and J lost 3 bases; unmatched junction nucleotides: 5. CDR3 length equals 15 residues. The CDR3 sequence: CAWSASGQGKETQYF. DNA for the CDR3: TGTGCCTGGAGTGCATCGGGACAGGGGAAAGAGACCCAGTACTTC.

This chain uses TRBV10-1 with TRBJ2-3; 8 bases agree with TRBD1. J gave up 0 bases and V 4 bases, and 0 bases lay outside the gene matches. Per germline, CDR1 WNHNN and CDR2 SYGVQD (reference sequence). This CDR3 comprises 14 residues. CDR3 region: CASSGTGSTDTQYF. As DNA, the CDR3 is TGCGCCAGCAGTGGGACAGGGAGCACAGATACGCAGTATTTT.

The rearrangement links TRBV15 to TRBJ2-7; 10 nucleotides align to TRBD1. This CDR3 region has 15 residues. The V gene's germline CDR1 is LNHNV and CDR2 YYDKDF (reference sequence). V was clipped by 5 bases and J by 1 base; unmatched bases: 5. CDR3 residues: CATSLPGQGSYEQYF. The CDR3 DNA reads as TGTGCCACCAGCCTCCCGGGACAGGGGTCCTACGAGCAGTACTTC.

The chain has TRBV18 and TRBJ2-1, with 10 bases that match TRBD2. This CDR3 is 18 amino acids long. J lost 0 bases, V lost 2 bases, and 7 bases had no gene match. Germline V CDR1 and CDR2: KGHSH, LQKENI. The CDR3 region is CASSPSGLARDSYNEQFF. CDR3 coding DNA: TGTGCCAGCTCACCATCGGGACTAGCGAGGGACTCCTACAATGAGCAGTTCTTC.

V usage is TRBV4-1 and J usage is TRBJ2-3, with D possibly TRBD1 on 6 matching bases. Trimming took 2 bases from V and 4 from J, leaving 10 bases between them. This CDR3 comprises 14 residues. CDR1 and CDR2 (germline): MGHRA, YSYEKL. As DNA, the CDR3 is TGCGCCAGCAGCCAATCAACAGGGTCAGATACGCAGTATTTT. This sequence encodes CASSQSTGSDTQYF.

J is TRBJ2-7 and V is TRBV20-1, with D maybe TRBD2 (5 bases). Trimming stripped 3 bases from V and 6 bases from J, with 9 bases between. Germline CDR1 reads DFQATT; CDR2 reads SNEGSKA (reference sequence). This CDR3 region has 11 residues. This chain's CDR3 is CSASVGLEQYF. The CDR3, as DNA: TGCAGTGCTAGCGTCGGACTCGAGCAGTACTTC.

The chain has TRBV6-5 and TRBJ1-4; D remains ambiguous. CDR1 is MNHEY, CDR2 SVGAGI, per germline. V dropped 5 bases and J dropped 4 bases, with 11 bases sitting between them. There are 14 residues in the CDR3. This CDR3 reads CASSEWRNNEKLFF. CDR3 coding DNA: TGTGCCAGCAGTGAGTGGAGAAATAATGAAAAACTGTTTTTT.

This chain connects TRBV6-1 to TRBJ1-4; D is perhaps TRBD1 (6 bases). The CDR3 has 15 residues. The germline CDR1 and CDR2 sequences are MNHNS and SASEGT. The ends were cut back, 5 bases at V and 6 bases at J, with 16 bases in the middle. CDR3 DNA sequence: TGTGCCAGCAGTCCACACAGGGCCCTGGATGAAAAACTGTTTTTT. Its translation is CASSPHRALDEKLFF.

The chain recombines TRBV4-1 with TRBJ1-2, with TRBD1 matching over 10 bases. The CDR3 covers 16 residues. The ends lost 2 bases at V and 8 bases at J; junction bases unmatched: 11. CDR1 and CDR2 (germline): MGHRA, YSYEKL. CDR3 sequence: CASSQLTGTGAPGYTF. The CDR3 bases are TGCGCCAGCAGCCAACTTACCGGGACAGGGGCTCCCGGCTACACCTTC.

J is TRBJ1-2 and V is TRBV28; 9 nucleotides match TRBD1. After removal of 4 bases from V and 7 bases from J, the junction contained 7 bases not matched to a gene. From germline, CDR1 is MDHEN and CDR2 SYDVKM. The CDR3 extends over 14 amino acids. CDR3 nucleotide sequence: TGTGCCAGCAGTTCCGGACAGGGGCTGGGTGGCTACACCTTC. Translated: CASSSGQGLGGYTF.

The chain carries TRBV5-1 and TRBJ2-3; 9 bases line up with TRBD1. Germline V gene lookup returns CDR1 SGHRS and CDR2 YFSETQ. Trimming cost V 4 bases and J 4 bases; bases outside gene matches: 4. This CDR3 is built from 14 residues. Here the CDR3 reads CASSVTGGADTQYF. The CDR3 nucleotides read TGCGCCAGCAGCGTGACAGGGGGGGCAGATACGCAGTATTTT.

The V gene is TRBV4-1, the J gene TRBJ2-7, with D perhaps TRBD2 (5 bases). Germline V CDR1 and CDR2: MGHRA, YSYEKL. V was cut by 1 base and J by 3 bases, with 13 bases left in between. This CDR3 spans 15 amino acids. The CDR3 bases are TGCGCCAGCAGCCAAGTAGCTAGCAATGACTACGAGCAGTACGTC. The encoded protein is CASSQVASNDYEQYV.

The rearrangement uses TRBV4-2 and TRBJ1-3; D unclear. Trimming removed 0 bases from V and 0 bases from J, with 12 bases in between. The CDR3 totals 17 residues. CDR1 and CDR2 from the germline V gene are LGHNA and YNFKEQ. CDR3 sequence (DNA): TGTGCCAGCAGCCAAGAATTTAGCGGAAGCTCTGGAAACACCATATATTTT. Translating gives CASSQEFSGSSGNTIYF.

The chain is built from TRBV5-1 and TRBJ2-7; 8 positions agree with TRBD2. The CDR3 totals 16 residues. V lost 0 bases and J lost 3; bases outside the gene matches: 8. Germline CDR1 SGHRS, CDR2 YFSETQ. CDR3 bases: TGCGCCAGCAGCTTGGACCAGCGGGGGAGGGACTACGAGCAGTACTTC. Protein: CASSLDQRGRDYEQYF. Based on the CDR3 plus reference TRBV5-1 and TRBJ2-7, the full variable domain is KAGVTQTPRYLIKTRGQQVTLSCSPISGHRSVSWYQQTPGQGLQFLFEYFSETQRNKGNFPGRFSGRQFSNSRSEMNVSTLELGDSALYLCASSLDQRGRDYEQYFGPGTRLTVT.

DNA of the CDR3: TGTGCCAGTAGTATCGGTGGGAGCGGCTACACCTTC. Amino acids: CASSIGGSGYTF. V usage is TRBV19 and J usage is TRBJ1-2; no clear D. The CDR3 is 12 residues long. In germline, CDR1 is LNHDA, CDR2 SQIVND (reference sequence). V was trimmed by 3 bases and J by 8 bases, leaving 10 bases between them.

This chain links TRBV7-9 with TRBJ2-1, with 8 bases matching TRBD2. This CDR3 comprises 15 residues. V shed 3 bases, J shed 5 bases, and the junction held 6 bases outside the gene matches. Germline lookup yields CDR1 SEHNR and CDR2 FQNEAQ (reference sequence). This CDR3 reads CASSFSGGINNEQFF. The CDR3 DNA sequence: TGTGCCAGCAGCTTCTCGGGGGGGATAAACAATGAGCAGTTCTTC.

This clone has just one count. The V and J genes are TRBV27 and TRBJ1-1, with D possibly being TRBD1 (5 bases). The germline V and J ends were trimmed by 4 bases and 0 bases, with 9 bases remaining between them. The CDR3 sequence is 14 residues long. In germline, CDR1 is MNHEY, CDR2 SMNVEV (reference sequence). The CDR3 coding sequence is TGTGCCAGCAGTTGGGGCGGAATGAACACTGAAGCTTTCTTT. It is translated as CASSWGGMNTEAFF.